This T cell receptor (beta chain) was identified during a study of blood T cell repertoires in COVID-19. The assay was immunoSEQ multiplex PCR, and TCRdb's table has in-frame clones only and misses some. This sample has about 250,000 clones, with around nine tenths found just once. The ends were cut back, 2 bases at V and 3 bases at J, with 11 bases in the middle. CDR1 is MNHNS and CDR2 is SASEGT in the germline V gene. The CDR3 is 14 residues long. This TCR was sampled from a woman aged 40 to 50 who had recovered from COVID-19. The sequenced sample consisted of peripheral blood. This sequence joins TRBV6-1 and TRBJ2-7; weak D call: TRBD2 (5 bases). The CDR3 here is CASSELDGIYEQYF. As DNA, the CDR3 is TGTGCCAGCAGTGAATTGGACGGGATCTACGAGCAGTACTTC.